The 21 T cell receptor beta chains below all came from one sample that was sequenced in a study of beta chain features in type 1 diabetes. General study points: Across all four CD4+ subsets, people with type 1 diabetes showed modestly shorter TCRB CDR3s.

The authors reverse transcribed all of the isolated RNA, so sequencing captured expressed TCRB transcripts. Assay: immunoSEQ multiplex PCR; the TCRdb copy retains only in-frame clones and omits some. The table has 400,000 or so clones, roughly 9.8% seen once. Their antigens are not known. The specimen sequenced was central memory CD4+ T cells from blood. The source of these receptors is a man aged 25 to 40 with type 1 diabetes.

This clone was counted only a few times. The chain is built from TRBV14 and TRBJ2-7, with a tentative D call TRBD1 (6 bases). CDR1 is SGHDN, CDR2 FVKESK, per germline. This CDR3 has 14 residues. V shed 0 bases and J shed 6 bases, with 12 bases lying between them. The CDR3 loop reads CASSQDFGRGEQYF. CDR3 nucleotides: TGTGCCAGCAGCCAAGATTTCGGCAGGGGCGAGCAGTACTTC.

This clone was detected a few times. This chain joins TRBV7-8 and TRBJ2-1, with a possible D match to TRBD2 (6 bases). Looked up from germline, CDR1 is SGHVS and CDR2 is FQNEAQ. Trimming stripped 6 bases from V and 3 bases from J, with 15 bases between. The CDR3 is made up of 15 amino acids. In DNA form, the CDR3 reads TGTGCCAGCAGACTAGCAGCGGACCGCTACAATGAGCAGTTCTTC. Translated: CASRLAADRYNEQFF.

This chain links TRBV11-2 with TRBJ2-3; TRBD1 matches at 9 bases. The CDR3 length is 14 residues. V was clipped by 8 bases and J by 5 bases; unmatched bases: 8. Germline values: CDR1 SGHAT, CDR2 FQNNGV. CDR3 residues: CASRGTGSLDTQYF. CDR3 sequence (DNA): TGTGCCAGCCGTGGGACAGGGTCGTTAGATACGCAGTATTTT.

This clone appeared a few times. The V and J genes are TRBV7-2 and TRBJ2-7; 7 bases agree with TRBD2. This CDR3 is 17 amino acids long. CDR1 and CDR2 from the germline V gene are SGHTA and FQGNSA. J lost 3 bases, V lost 1 base, and 12 bases had no gene match. In nucleotides, the CDR3 is TGTGCCAGCAGCTTAGAGAGGAGGCTAGCGGCCATCTACGAGCAGTACTTC. Amino acids: CASSLERRLAAIYEQYF.

This clone has a handful of counts. V and J are TRBV19 and TRBJ2-1, with 7 bases that match TRBD2. CDR1 and CDR2 from the germline V gene are LNHDA and SQIVND (reference sequence). V gave up 3 bases and J gave up 10 bases; unmatched junction bases: 9. The length of the CDR3 is 14 residues. Here the CDR3 reads CASSIMAGANEQFF. The CDR3 DNA reads as TGTGCCAGTAGTATTATGGCGGGAGCGAACGAGCAGTTCTTC. Full variable domain (rest looked up from reference TRBV19 and TRBJ2-1): DGGITQSPKYLFRKEGQNVTLSCEQNLNHDAMYWYRQDPGQGLRLIYYSQIVNDFQKGDIAEGYSVSREKKESFPLTVTSAQKNPTAFYLCASSIMAGANEQFFGPGTRLTVL.

This chain joins TRBV9 and TRBJ2-4; no firm D call. This CDR3 contains 16 residues. Germline assignment: CDR1 SGDLS and CDR2 YYNGEE. Trimming removed 2 bases from V and 2 bases from J, with 14 bases in between. CDR3 sequence reads: CASSVQAKETKNIQYF. DNA for the CDR3: TGTGCCAGCAGCGTCCAGGCGAAAGAGACCAAAAACATTCAGTACTTC.

This rearrangement joins TRBV7-3 to TRBJ2-5; TRBD1 is a possible D gene (5 bases). With 1 base removed from V and 3 bases from J, the gap between germline ends came to 9 bases. Per the germline V gene, CDR1 is SGHTA and CDR2 is FQGTGA. The length of the CDR3 is 14 residues. CDR3 sequence reads: CASSLMGREETQYF. CDR3 DNA sequence: TGTGCCAGCAGCTTAATGGGCAGGGAAGAGACCCAGTACTTC.

J is TRBJ2-4 and V is TRBV7-6; D might be TRBD1 (5 bases). Germline CDR1 reads SGHVS; CDR2 reads FNYEAQ. This CDR3 contains 18 residues. Trimming left V 1 base short and J 1 base short, with 17 bases between. The CDR3 nucleotides read TGTGCCAGCAGCTTAGGGGGCTTGGGAATCGGGGCCAAAAACATTCAGTACTTC. Its protein product is CASSLGGLGIGAKNIQYF.

This clone has only a few counts. This sample also contains other DNA sequences that code for the same CDR3. This chain uses TRBV9 with TRBJ2-5; D uncertain. V dropped 2 bases and J dropped 5 bases, with 10 bases sitting between them. The V gene's germline CDR1 is SGDLS and CDR2 YYNGEE. The CDR3 sequence is 13 residues long. The CDR3 reads CASSVNPGETQYF. CDR3 nucleotides: TGTGCCAGCAGCGTCAATCCCGGGGAGACCCAGTACTTC.

The chain joins TRBV19 to TRBJ1-1; the D gene is possibly TRBD1 (5 bases). This CDR3 has 13 residues. Germline lookup yields CDR1 LNHDA and CDR2 SQIVND (reference sequence). V was cut by 5 bases and J by 1 base, with 8 bases left in between. The CDR3 protein is CASSADRNTEAFF. The CDR3 DNA sequence: TGTGCCAGTAGTGCTGACAGGAACACTGAAGCTTTCTTT. Drawing the rest from reference TRBV19 and TRBJ1-1, the complete variable domain is DGGITQSPKYLFRKEGQNVTLSCEQNLNHDAMYWYRQDPGQGLRLIYYSQIVNDFQKGDIAEGYSVSREKKESFPLTVTSAQKNPTAFYLCASSADRNTEAFFGQGTRLTVV.

J is TRBJ1-5 and V is TRBV7-9; D is unresolved. The V gene lost 1 base and the J gene lost 4 bases, with 8 bases spanning the gap. The CDR3 consists of 14 residues. Germline V gives CDR1 SEHNR, CDR2 FQNEAQ (reference sequence). The CDR3 coding sequence is TGTGCCAGCAGCTTAGGAGGCATTAATCAGCCCCAGCATTTT. Its translation is CASSLGGINQPQHF.

The rearrangement joins TRBV7-3 to TRBJ2-1; D not resolved. The ends were cut back, 7 bases at V and 8 bases at J, with 15 bases in the middle. In germline, CDR1 is SGHTA, CDR2 FQGTGA. This CDR3 is 13 amino acids long. CDR3 nucleotides: TGTGCCAGCAAATCCATGGCCCAAGATGAGCAGTTCTTC. It codes for CASKSMAQDEQFF.

This chain joins TRBV5-1 and TRBJ2-2, with 9 bases aligning to TRBD1. The CDR3 runs to 15 residues. V was pared by 4 bases and J by 6 bases, with 7 bases of the junction left unmatched. Germline CDR1 is SGHRS and CDR2 is YFSETQ. In nucleotides, the CDR3 is TGCGCCAGCAGCACCGGACAGGGGATTGCCGGGGAGCTGTTTTTT. Encoded protein: CASSTGQGIAGELFF.

The gene calls are TRBV4-2 and TRBJ1-5; 10 bases agree with TRBD1. The length of the CDR3 is 15 residues. Germline-derived CDR1 and CDR2 are LGHNA and YNFKEQ. Trimming cost V 4 bases and J 7 bases; bases outside gene matches: 7. CDR3 in DNA: TGTGCCAGCAGCCCGCGGGACAGGGGAGAGCAGCCCCAGCATTTT. Translating gives CASSPRDRGEQPQHF.

This clone appeared many times. This sequence joins TRBV18 and TRBJ2-6; possibly TRBD1 or TRBD2 for D (5 bases each). Deletions cut 4 bases from V and 1 base from J, with 17 bases between. Germline V gives CDR1 KGHSH, CDR2 LQKENI. The CDR3 has 18 amino acids. CDR3 bases: TGTGCCAGCTCACGCAAAAGATCGGGGCAATCTGGGGCCAACGTCCTGACTTTC. As protein: CASSRKRSGQSGANVLTF.

This chain joins TRBV9 and TRBJ1-2; 7 nucleotides align to TRBD1. CDR1 is SGDLS, CDR2 YYNGEE, per germline. V lost 0 bases to trimming and J lost 3 bases; unmatched junction nucleotides: 5. CDR3 length equals 15 residues. The CDR3 region has the DNA TGTGCCAGCAGCGTAGGAGGGACAGCATACTATGGCTACACCTTC. Its translation: CASSVGGTAYYGYTF.

The J gene is TRBJ1-5, the V gene TRBV5-1; TRBD1 might be the D (6 bases). Germline V gene sequence: CDR1 SGHRS, CDR2 YFSETQ. Trimming cost V 2 bases and J 3 bases, with 18 bases left between them. There are 17 residues in the CDR3. The CDR3 loop is CASSLPWWGADNQPQHF. For the CDR3, the DNA is TGCGCCAGCAGCTTACCCTGGTGGGGGGCTGACAATCAGCCCCAGCATTTT. Full variable domain (remainder filled in from reference TRBV5-1 and TRBJ1-5): KAGVTQTPRYLIKTRGQQVTLSCSPISGHRSVSWYQQTPGQGLQFLFEYFSETQRNKGNFPGRFSGRQFSNSRSEMNVSTLELGDSALYLCASSLPWWGADNQPQHFGDGTRLSIL.

The sample holds a few counts of this clone. This sequence joins TRBV7-9 and TRBJ1-4; no definite D call. This CDR3 region has 15 residues. Trimming pared 4 bases from V and 11 bases from J, leaving 20 bases between. CDR1 is SEHNR, CDR2 FQNEAQ, per germline (reference sequence). The CDR3 loop is CASSSGAETTTKLFF. The DNA of the CDR3 is TGTGCCAGCAGCTCAGGAGCAGAGACCACAACTAAACTGTTTTTT.

This clone came up a few times. The chain combines TRBV6-5 with TRBJ2-3, with D perhaps matching TRBD1 or TRBD2 (5 bases each). Trimming removed 6 bases at V and 8 bases at J, with 9 bases between. The CDR3 is 11 amino acids. Germline V gene lookup returns CDR1 MNHEY and CDR2 SVGAGI. The CDR3 DNA follows: TGTGCCAGCAGCCGAGGGGTTACGCAGTATTTT. Translation gives CASSRGVTQYF.

This clone was picked up a small number of times. This sequence joins TRBV15 and TRBJ1-4, with 7 nucleotides matching TRBD1. The germline V gene has CDR1 LNHNV and CDR2 YYDKDF (reference sequence). The CDR3 totals 13 residues. V was pared by 8 bases and J by 7 bases, with 7 bases of the junction left unmatched. CDR3 DNA: TGTGCCACCCAAGACAGGGATGCTGAAAAACTGTTTTTT. Its translation is CATQDRDAEKLFF.

This clone was counted only a few times. The J gene is TRBJ2-2, the V gene TRBV7-2, with a possible D match to TRBD1 (6 bases). The CDR3 runs to 16 residues. Deletions cut 1 base from V and 6 bases from J, with 15 bases between. CDR1 is SGHTA, CDR2 FQGNSA, per germline. In DNA, the CDR3 is TGTGCCAGCAGCTTAGTATACGACAGGTTGTCCGGGGAGCTGTTTTTT. Translation gives CASSLVYDRLSGELFF.